These 20 T cell receptor beta chains originate from one sample sequenced in a study of breast tumors, draining lymph nodes, adjacent tissues. One entry per CDR3 protein results from TCRdb running MiXCR on the multiplex PCR reads. The top ten hold 8.1% of the sample, which has approximately 89,000 distinct CDR3 sequences, over 25% seen once. The lymph nodes were axillary draining lymph nodes from breast cancer patients. Sequenced: axillary lymph node tissue. All receptors derive from a female donor with breast cancer. Some clones in this sample may be carry-over from other donors' samples.

As to this clonotype: This may be a read error: a much more frequent sequence differs by one nucleotide. The chain links TRBV28 to TRBJ2-7; a possible D gene is TRBD1 (6 bases). The V and J ends lost 2 bases and 6 bases respectively, with 14 bases between them. The CDR3 is 14 residues long. Germline loops: CDR1 MDHEN, CDR2 SYDVKM. The CDR3 DNA sequence: TGTGCCAGCAGTTTAGCAGGGGCCTCAGGCGAGCAGTACTTC. Its protein is CASSLAGASGEQYF. Full variable domain (remainder filled in from reference TRBV28 and TRBJ2-7): DVKVTQSSRYLVKRTGEKVFLECVQDMDHENMFWYRQDPGLGLRLIYFSYDVKMKEKGDIPEGYSVSREKKERFSLILESASTNQTSMYLCASSLAGASGEQYFGPGTRLTVT.

This clonotype was recorded many times. The genes are TRBV5-1 and TRBJ2-3, with D possibly TRBD1 on 6 matching bases. Germline assignment: CDR1 SGHRS and CDR2 YFSETQ. Trimming stripped 5 bases from V and 4 bases from J, with 17 bases between. This CDR3 contains 15 residues. In nucleotides, the CDR3 is TGCGCCAGCAGTTGGGGCAGGGGTGAAGCAGATACGCAGTATTTT. Translated, it gives CASSWGRGEADTQYF.

This clonotype has at least ten counts. The V and J genes are TRBV6-2 or TRBV6-3 and TRBJ1-5; tentative D call: TRBD1 (6 bases). CDR3 length: 15 residues. V was clipped by 6 bases and J by 4 bases, with 16 bases between them. Germline assignment: CDR1 MNHEY and CDR2 SVGEGT. CDR3 loop: CASRKIEGGNQPQHF. In DNA form, the CDR3 reads TGTGCCAGCAGGAAGATAGAGGGGGGGAATCAGCCCCAGCATTTT.

This clonotype came up many times. The chain employs TRBV7-2 and TRBJ2-5, with D perhaps TRBD2 (5 bases). The CDR3 extends over 12 amino acids. Germline V gene sequence: CDR1 SGHTA, CDR2 FQGNSA. V was pared by 3 bases and J by 5 bases, with 7 bases between. In nucleotides, the CDR3 is TGTGCCAGCAGCTTGGGAGTTGAGACCCAGTACTTC. This translates into CASSLGVETQYF.

This clonotype came up many times. A read error may explain this, as a much larger clone is one base away. V and J are TRBV20-1 and TRBJ2-7; 9 bases are shared with TRBD2. Trimming removed 1 base from V and 1 base from J; junction bases left unmatched: 8. This CDR3 is built from 16 residues. Germline V gene sequence: CDR1 DFQATT, CDR2 SNEGSKA (reference sequence). The CDR3 bases are TGCAGTGCTAGAGGACTAGCGGCTGGAACTTCCTACGAGCAGTACTTC. Protein: CSARGLAAGTSYEQYF.

For this clonotype: This may come from a read error, since a much larger clone is one base off. V usage is TRBV5-5 and J usage is TRBJ2-2; TRBD2 is a possible D gene (6 bases). Germline assignment: CDR1 SGHKS and CDR2 YYEKEE (reference sequence). V gave up 3 bases and J gave up 6 bases, with 18 bases separating them. The CDR3 runs to 16 residues. This CDR3 reads CASSSPSAGRAGELFF. Written as DNA, the CDR3 is TGTGCCAGCAGCTCCCCCTCAGCGGGCCGGGCCGGGGAGCTGTTTTTT.

This clonotype was recorded many times. The gene calls are TRBV7-2 and TRBJ1-4; a weak D match, TRBD1 (5 bases). Germline loops: CDR1 SGHTA, CDR2 FQGNSA. There are 15 residues in the CDR3. Trimming shortened V by 4 bases and J by 5 bases, and 14 bases separated the two germline ends. The CDR3 loop reads CASSYLGVGNEKLFF. CDR3 DNA sequence: TGTGCCAGCAGCTATTTGGGGGTCGGGAATGAAAAACTGTTTTTT. The full variable domain, its missing parts supplied by reference TRBV7-2 and TRBJ1-4, is GAGVSQSPSNKVTEKGKDVELRCDPISGHTALYWYRQSLGQGLEFLIYFQGNSAPDKSGLPSDRFSAERTGGSVSTLTIQRTQQEDSAVYLCASSYLGVGNEKLFFGSGTQLSVL.

This clonotype was seen a few times. The rearrangement links TRBV28 to TRBJ2-3; 7 bases are a match to TRBD2. The CDR3 has 15 amino acids. The germline gives CDR1 MDHEN, CDR2 SYDVKM. The V gene end was trimmed by 3 bases and the J gene end by 1 base; junction bases not matched to a gene: 4. The CDR3: CASSFRGVGTDTQYF. CDR3 nucleotides: TGTGCCAGCAGTTTCCGGGGGGTTGGCACAGATACGCAGTATTTT.

The table lists this clonotype with a few counts. A much more abundant neighbour one base away suggests this may be a read error. The chain links TRBV20-1 to TRBJ2-6, with D tentatively TRBD1 (5 bases). This CDR3 is 16 amino acids long. The V gene's germline CDR1 is DFQATT and CDR2 SNEGSKA (reference sequence). V lost 0 bases to trimming and J lost 4 bases, with 13 bases between them. CDR3 amino acids: CSARDTRAFGANVLTF. In DNA, the CDR3 is TGCAGTGCTAGAGATACCAGGGCGTTCGGGGCCAACGTCCTGACTTTC.

The V gene is TRBV20-1, the J gene TRBJ1-2; D is unclear. The V and J ends lost 0 bases and 0 bases respectively, with 11 bases between them. CDR1 is DFQATT and CDR2 is SNEGSKA in the germline V gene (reference sequence). The CDR3 extends over 15 amino acids. The CDR3, as DNA: TGCAGTGCTAGAGATTCAACAGCCTCTAACTATGGCTACACCTTC. Protein product: CSARDSTASNYGYTF.

Regarding this clonotype: A much larger clone is a single base away; this may be a read error. This chain uses TRBV6-5 with TRBJ2-7, with a weak D call TRBD2 (7 bases). The CDR3 has 13 amino acids. Germline values: CDR1 MNHEY, CDR2 SVGAGI. V shed 7 bases and J shed 2 bases, with 12 bases lying between them. The CDR3 reads CASMPGGAYEQYF. CDR3 nucleotide sequence: TGTGCCAGCATGCCGGGGGGCGCCTACGAGCAGTACTTC.

This clonotype was counted many times. The chain joins TRBV7-8 to TRBJ1-1, with D uncertain. The CDR3 has 13 amino acids. V was clipped by 5 bases and J by 5 bases, with 12 bases between them. CDR1 SGHVS and CDR2 FQNEAQ come from the germline V gene. DNA of the CDR3: TGTGCCAGCAGCCGCACTAGGGAAACTGAAGCTTTCTTT. Its protein product is CASSRTRETEAFF.

This clonotype was detected ten times or more. The chain uses TRBV11-3 and TRBJ2-7; 12 bases map to TRBD2. V lost 6 bases, J lost 3 bases, and 6 bases stayed unmatched. CDR1 SGHNT and CDR2 YENEEA come from the germline V gene. The CDR3 runs 15 residues. The CDR3 DNA reads as TGTGCCAGCAGTCTAGCGGGAGGGCGAAACTACGAGCAGTACTTC. This codes for CASSLAGGRNYEQYF.

The sample holds many counts of this clonotype. This chain uses TRBV28 with TRBJ2-1, with D perhaps matching TRBD2 (5 bases). Trimming took off 7 bases at V and 5 bases at J, with 15 bases between the two ends. CDR3 length equals 14 residues. The V gene's germline CDR1 is MDHEN and CDR2 SYDVKM. In DNA form, the CDR3 reads TGTGCCAGCAATTTTGGGAGTTACCACAATGAGCAGTTCTTC. Protein sequence: CASNFGSYHNEQFF.

This clonotype has only a few counts. This may be a read error: a much more frequent sequence differs by one nucleotide. V usage is TRBV7-6 and J usage is TRBJ1-2; 8 nucleotides line up with TRBD1. J gave up 0 bases and V 5 bases, and 5 bases lay outside the gene matches. CDR1 SGHVS and CDR2 FNYEAQ come from the germline V gene. CDR3 length: 15 residues. The CDR3 DNA follows: TGTGCCAGCAGCGTACAGGGGGGACCTAACTATGGCTACACCTTC. Its protein is CASSVQGGPNYGYTF.

There are many counts of this clonotype. J is TRBJ2-2 and V is TRBV28, with 7 bases fitting TRBD1. The CDR3 has 13 amino acids. The germline gives CDR1 MDHEN, CDR2 SYDVKM. The junction had 2 bases not matched to a gene; V was cut back by 3 bases and J by 7 bases. In nucleotides, the CDR3 is TGTGCCAGCAGTTTGACAGGGATCGGGGAGCTGTTTTTT. It is translated as CASSLTGIGELFF.

There are many counts of this clonotype. Relative to the germline gene, one junction end is altered; a read error may explain this. V and J are TRBV15 and TRBJ1-4; D possibly corresponds to TRBD1 (5 bases). There are 13 residues in the CDR3. Germline CDR1 LNHNV, CDR2 YYDKDF (reference sequence). The CDR3 region is CATTRGTDEKLFF. For the CDR3, the DNA is TGTGCCACCACCAGAGGGACGGATGAAAAACTGTTTTTT.

Ten or more counts support this clonotype. This chain connects TRBV5-4 to TRBJ2-1; tentative D call: TRBD2 (5 bases). CDR3 length equals 13 residues. Trimming stripped 4 bases from V and 5 bases from J, with 10 bases between. Germline CDR1 reads SGHNT; CDR2 reads YYREEE (reference sequence). The CDR3 bases are TGTGCCAGCAGCCTGGACTGGAACAATGAGCAGTTCTTC. Protein: CASSLDWNNEQFF.

Ten or more counts support this clonotype. The V call is TRBV7-9, the J call TRBJ2-1, with no clear D. Deletions cut 3 bases from V and 0 bases from J, with 6 bases between. Germline V CDR1 and CDR2: SEHNR, FQNEAQ (reference sequence). The CDR3 extends over 14 amino acids. The CDR3 region is CASSFGNSYNEQFF. CDR3 DNA sequence: TGTGCCAGCAGCTTCGGAAACTCCTACAATGAGCAGTTCTTC.

The chain joins TRBV10-3 to TRBJ2-7; 9 bases line up with TRBD1. J gave up 2 bases and V 8 bases, and 7 bases lay outside the gene matches. CDR3 length equals 14 residues. Looked up from germline, CDR1 is ENHRY and CDR2 is SYGVKD. The chain's CDR3 is CAIGERQGAYEQYF. DNA for the CDR3: TGTGCCATCGGGGAGAGACAGGGGGCCTACGAGCAGTACTTC.